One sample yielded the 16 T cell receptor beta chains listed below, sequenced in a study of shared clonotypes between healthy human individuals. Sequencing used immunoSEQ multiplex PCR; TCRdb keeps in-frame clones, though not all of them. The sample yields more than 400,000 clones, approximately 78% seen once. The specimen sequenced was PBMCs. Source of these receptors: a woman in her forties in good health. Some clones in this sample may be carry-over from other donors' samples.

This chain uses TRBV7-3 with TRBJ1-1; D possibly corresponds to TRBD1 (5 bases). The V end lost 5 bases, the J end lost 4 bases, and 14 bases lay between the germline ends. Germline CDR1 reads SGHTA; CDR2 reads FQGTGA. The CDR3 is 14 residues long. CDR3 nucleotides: TGTGCCAGCAGCCCATCCGGGGCCACCACTGAAGCTTTCTTT. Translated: CASSPSGATTEAFF. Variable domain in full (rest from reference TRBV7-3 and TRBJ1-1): GAGVSQTPSNKVTEKGKYVELRCDPISGHTALYWYRQSLGQGPEFLIYFQGTGAADDSGLPNDRFFAVRPEGSVSTLKIQRTERGDSAVYLCASSPSGATTEAFFGQGTRLTVV.

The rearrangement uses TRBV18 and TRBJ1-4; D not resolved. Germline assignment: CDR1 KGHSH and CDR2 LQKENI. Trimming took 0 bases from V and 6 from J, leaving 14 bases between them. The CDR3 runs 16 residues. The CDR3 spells CASSPPDAVPYEKLFF. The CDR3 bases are TGTGCCAGCTCACCACCGGACGCCGTTCCTTATGAAAAACTGTTTTTT.

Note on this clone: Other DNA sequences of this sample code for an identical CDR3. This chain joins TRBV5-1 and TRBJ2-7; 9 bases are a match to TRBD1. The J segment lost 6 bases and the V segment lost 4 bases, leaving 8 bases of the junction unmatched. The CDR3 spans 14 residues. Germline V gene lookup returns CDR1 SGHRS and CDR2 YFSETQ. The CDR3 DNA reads TGCGCCAGCAGCCTGGGACAGGGTTCGAGCGAGCAGTACTTC. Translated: CASSLGQGSSEQYF.

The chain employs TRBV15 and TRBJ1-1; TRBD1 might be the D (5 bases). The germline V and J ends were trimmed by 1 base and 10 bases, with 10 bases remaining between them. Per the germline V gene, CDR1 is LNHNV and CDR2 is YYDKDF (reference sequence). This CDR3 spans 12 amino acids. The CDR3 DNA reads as TGTGCCACCAGCAGAGTTCCAGGGCCAGCTTTCTTT. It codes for CATSRVPGPAFF.

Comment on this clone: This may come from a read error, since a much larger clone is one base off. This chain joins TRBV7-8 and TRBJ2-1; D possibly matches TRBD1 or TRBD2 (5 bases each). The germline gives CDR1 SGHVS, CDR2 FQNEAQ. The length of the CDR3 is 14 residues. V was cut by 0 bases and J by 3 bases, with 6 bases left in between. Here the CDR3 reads CASSLAGDYNEQFF. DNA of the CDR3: TGTGCCAGCAGCTTAGCGGGGGACTACAATGAGCAGTTCTTC.

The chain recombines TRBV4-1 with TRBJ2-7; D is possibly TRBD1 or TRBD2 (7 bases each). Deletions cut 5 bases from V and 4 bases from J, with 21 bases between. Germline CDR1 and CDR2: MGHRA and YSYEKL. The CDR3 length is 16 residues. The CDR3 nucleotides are TGCGCCAGCAGCGAGTCTCGACAGGGAGGGAAGTACGAGCAGTACTTC. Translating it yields CASSESRQGGKYEQYF.

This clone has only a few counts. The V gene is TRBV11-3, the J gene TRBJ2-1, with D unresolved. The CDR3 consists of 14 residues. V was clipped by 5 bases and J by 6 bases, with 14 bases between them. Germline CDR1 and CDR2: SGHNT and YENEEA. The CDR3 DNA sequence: TGTGCCAGCAGCGCGCCTAATTCCCGCAATGAGCAGTTCTTC. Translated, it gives CASSAPNSRNEQFF.

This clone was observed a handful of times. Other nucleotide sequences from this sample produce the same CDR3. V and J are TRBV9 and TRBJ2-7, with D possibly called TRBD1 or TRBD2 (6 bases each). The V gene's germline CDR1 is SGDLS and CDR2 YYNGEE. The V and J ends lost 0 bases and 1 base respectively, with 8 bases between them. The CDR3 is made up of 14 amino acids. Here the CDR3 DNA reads TGTGCCAGCAGCGTAGCGGGGGCTTCCTACGAGCAGTACTTC. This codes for CASSVAGASYEQYF.

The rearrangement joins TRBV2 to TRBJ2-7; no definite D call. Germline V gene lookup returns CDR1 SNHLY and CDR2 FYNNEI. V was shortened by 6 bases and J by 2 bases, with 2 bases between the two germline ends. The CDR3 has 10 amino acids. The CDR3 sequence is CASRAYEQYF. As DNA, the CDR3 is TGTGCCAGCAGAGCCTACGAGCAGTACTTC.

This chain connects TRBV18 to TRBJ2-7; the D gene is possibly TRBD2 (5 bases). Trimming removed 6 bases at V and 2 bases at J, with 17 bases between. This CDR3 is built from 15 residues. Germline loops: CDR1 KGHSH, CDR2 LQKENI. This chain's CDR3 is CASSPQEALAYEQYF. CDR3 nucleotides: TGTGCCAGCTCCCCCCAGGAGGCGTTAGCCTACGAGCAGTACTTC.

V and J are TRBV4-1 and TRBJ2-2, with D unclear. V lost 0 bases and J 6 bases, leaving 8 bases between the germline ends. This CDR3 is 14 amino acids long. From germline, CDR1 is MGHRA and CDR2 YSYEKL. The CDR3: CASSQDGVSGELFF. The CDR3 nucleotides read TGCGCCAGCAGCCAAGATGGGGTGTCCGGGGAGCTGTTTTTT.

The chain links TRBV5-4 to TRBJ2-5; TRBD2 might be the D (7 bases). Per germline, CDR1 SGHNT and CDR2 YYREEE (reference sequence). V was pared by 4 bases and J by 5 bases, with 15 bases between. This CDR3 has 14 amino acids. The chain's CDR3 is CASSLGGAVETQYF. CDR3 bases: TGTGCCAGCAGCCTAGGGGGGGCGGTCGAGACCCAGTACTTC. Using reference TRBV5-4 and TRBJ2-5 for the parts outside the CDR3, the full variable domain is ETGVTQSPTHLIKTRGQQVTLRCSSQSGHNTVSWYQQALGQGPQFIFQYYREEENGRGNFPPRFSGLQFPNYSSELNVNALELDDSALYLCASSLGGAVETQYFGPGTRLLVL.

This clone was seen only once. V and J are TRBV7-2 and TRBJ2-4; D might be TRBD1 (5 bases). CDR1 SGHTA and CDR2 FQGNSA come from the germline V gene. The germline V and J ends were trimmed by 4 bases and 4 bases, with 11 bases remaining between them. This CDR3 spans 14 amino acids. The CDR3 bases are TGTGCCAGCAGCTCACCCGACAGAAAAAACATTCAGTACTTC. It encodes CASSSPDRKNIQYF.

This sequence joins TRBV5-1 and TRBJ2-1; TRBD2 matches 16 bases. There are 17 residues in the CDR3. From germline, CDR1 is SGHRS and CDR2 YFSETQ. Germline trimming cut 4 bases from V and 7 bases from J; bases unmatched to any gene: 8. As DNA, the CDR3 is TGCGCCAGCAGCGAGGGACTAGCGGGAGGGACGGGGAATGAGCAGTTCTTC. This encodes CASSEGLAGGTGNEQFF.

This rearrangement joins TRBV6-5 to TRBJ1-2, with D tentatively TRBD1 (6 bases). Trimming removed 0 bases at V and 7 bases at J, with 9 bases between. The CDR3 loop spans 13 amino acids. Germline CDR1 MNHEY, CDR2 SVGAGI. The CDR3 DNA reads TGTGCCAGCAGTTACTCGGGGGGCGCTGGCTACACCTTC. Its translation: CASSYSGGAGYTF.

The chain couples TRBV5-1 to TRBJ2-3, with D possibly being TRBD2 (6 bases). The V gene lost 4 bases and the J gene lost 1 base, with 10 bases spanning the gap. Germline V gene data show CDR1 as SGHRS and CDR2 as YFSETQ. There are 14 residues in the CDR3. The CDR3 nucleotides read TGCGCCAGCAGCATCAGGGAGGGCACAGATACGCAGTATTTT. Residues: CASSIREGTDTQYF.